This T cell receptor beta chain was sequenced for a study of identical twins. Study findings and constraints: Monozygotic twins shared more out-of-frame TCR alpha than recombination models predicted. Out-of-frame beta sequences exhibited a weaker degree of excess twin sharing. Cross-sectional statistical analysis was relied on for the conclusions, without the same donors being followed.

This clonotype was observed a handful of times. The target antigen is unknown. TCRdb analysed the 5' RACE reads with MiXCR anew, one entry per CDR3 protein. The sample lists 700,000 to 950,000 distinct CDR3 sequences, about 12% occurring once. Trimming cost V 4 bases and J 7 bases; bases outside gene matches: 13. The CDR3 extends over 16 amino acids. Germline V gene sequence: CDR1 SGHVS, CDR2 FQNEAQ. This sample was also put to use in a study of yellow fever vaccine responses in identical twins. That study adds: On the reported evidence, twins' vaccine T cell responses seemed partly convergent and partly personalized.

The sample taken for sequencing was PBMCs. The V and J genes are TRBV7-8 and TRBJ2-1; 7 nucleotides agree with TRBD2. The TCR sequence derives from a woman in her late teens or twenties in good health. The CDR3 protein is CASSSLGGSGGNEQFF. The DNA of the CDR3 is TGTGCCAGCAGCTCCCTCGGGGGGAGTGGGGGAAATGAGCAGTTCTTC.